This T cell receptor (beta chain) was captured by sequencing in a study of T cell responses to AZD1222 COVID-19 vaccine. Broader study findings: Spike-specific TCR breadth and depth both grew after two AZD1222 doses. Spike-spanning, vaccine-associated CD4 TCRs were dominant at 160-218 and 743-854. Baseline serology detected seropositivity in only six AZD1222 recipients.

Only in-frame clones appear in the TCRdb table, and some are missing; sequencing was by immunoSEQ multiplex PCR. The sample lists 110,000 to 150,000 clones, over 85% occurring once. The germline V and J ends were trimmed by 6 bases and 7 bases, with 13 bases remaining between them. Germline CDR1 and CDR2: KGHSH and LQKENI. The CDR3 has 13 residues. For this clone: Its cognate antigen is unknown.

The origin of this receptor is an adult in good health. Sequences were derived from peripheral blood, sampled on day 0 of AZD1222 vaccination. V gene TRBV18 combines with J gene TRBJ1-5; D is undetermined. The DNA of the CDR3 is TGTGCCAGCTCCCTCAGAGCTGGCCAGCCCCAGCATTTT. It yields the protein CASSLRAGQPQHF. Full variable domain (rest looked up from reference TRBV18 and TRBJ1-5): NAGVMQNPRHLVRRRGQEARLRCSPMKGHSHVYWYRQLPEEGLKFMVYLQKENIIDESGMPKERFSAEFPKEGPSILRIQQVVRGDSAAYFCASSLRAGQPQHFGDGTRLSIL.